The clone carrying this T cell receptor (beta chain) was seen ten or more times. The antigen remains undetermined. Using its own MiXCR run on the reads, TCRdb lists one record per CDR3 protein. The sample contains some 940,000 distinct CDR3 sequences, less than 35% of which appear only once. This entry belongs to a study of T cell repertoires in cytomegalovirus infection. This sequence was found in a human donor in good health (CMV status not recorded). Some clones in this sample may be carry-over from other donors' samples. The specimen was cultured CD8+ T cells from PBMCs, collected from culture after CMV antigen stimulation.

In DNA, the CDR3 is TGTGCCAGCAGCCTGACAGGGGGTTTCTACAATGAGCAGTTCTTC. Amino acid sequence: CASSLTGGFYNEQFF. The rearrangement joins TRBV7-8 to TRBJ2-1; 9 nucleotides align to TRBD1. Looked up from germline, CDR1 is SGHVS and CDR2 is FQNEAQ. V lost 5 bases and J lost 3; bases outside the gene matches: 5. This CDR3 has 15 amino acids.